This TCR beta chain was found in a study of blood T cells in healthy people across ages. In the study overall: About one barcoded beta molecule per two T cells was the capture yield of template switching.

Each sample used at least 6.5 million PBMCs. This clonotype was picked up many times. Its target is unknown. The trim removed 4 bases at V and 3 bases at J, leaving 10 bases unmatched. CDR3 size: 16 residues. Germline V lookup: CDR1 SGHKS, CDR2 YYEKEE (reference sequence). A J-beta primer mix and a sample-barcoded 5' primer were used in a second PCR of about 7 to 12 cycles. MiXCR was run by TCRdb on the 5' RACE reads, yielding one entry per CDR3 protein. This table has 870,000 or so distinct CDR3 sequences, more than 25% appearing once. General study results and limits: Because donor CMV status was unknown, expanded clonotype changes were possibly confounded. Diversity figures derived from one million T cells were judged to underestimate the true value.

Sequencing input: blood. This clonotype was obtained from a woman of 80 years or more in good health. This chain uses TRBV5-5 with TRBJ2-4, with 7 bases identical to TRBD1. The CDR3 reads CASSPMRGLGKNIQYF. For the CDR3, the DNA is TGTGCCAGCAGCCCAATGAGGGGGCTCGGCAAAAACATTCAGTACTTC. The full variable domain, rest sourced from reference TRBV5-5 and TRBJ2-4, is DAGVTQSPTHLIKTRGQQVTLRCSPISGHKSVSWYQQVLGQGPQFIFQYYEKEERGRGNFPDRFSARQFPNYSSELNVNALLLGDSALYLCASSPMRGLGKNIQYFGAGTRLSVL.